A selection of T cell receptor beta chains follows, all from one sample in a study of patients and donors after allogeneic stem cell transplantation. From the RT-PCR reads, TCRdb called clonotypes with MiXCR, one entry per CDR3 protein. The sample has about a million distinct CDR3 sequences, roughly 17% seen once. The source material was blood, either unsorted or a sorted T cell fraction (not recorded which). The origin of the receptors is a human donor who was either an allogeneic HSCT recipient or a stem cell or donor lymphocyte infusion donor (not recorded which). It is not recorded whose cells these are; they may come from a transplant donor. The CDR3 runs from the conserved cysteine through the conserved F or W. A D gene is named only where the DNA matches it firmly. The listing skips clone size in some rows; elsewhere it reads once, few, many or a size class.

V gene	J gene	clone size	D gene	CDR3 protein	CDR3 DNA
TRBV4-2	TRBJ1-1	-	-	CASRRRTALGVNTEAFF	TGTGCCAGCAGACGAAGAACGGCGTTGGGAGTGAACACTGAAGCTTTCTTT
TRBV25-1	TRBJ1-1	-	-	CASRRGGENTEAFF	TGTGCCAGCAGGAGGGGAGGGGAAAACACTGAAGCTTTCTTT
TRBV29-1	TRBJ2-2	few	-	CSVEDQDGENTGELFF	TGCAGCGTTGAAGATCAGGACGGGGAGAACACCGGGGAGCTGTTTTTT
TRBV5-1	TRBJ2-7	-	TRBD2	CASSEGGTSPYEQYF	TGCGCCAGCAGCGAGGGCGGGACTAGTCCCTACGAGCAGTACTTC
TRBV29-1	TRBJ2-7	-	-	CSVGGGEGYEQYF	TGCAGCGTTGGTGGAGGGGAAGGCTACGAGCAGTACTTC
TRBV12-3/TRBV12-4	TRBJ1-1	-	-	CASSLGGLSEAFF	TGTGCCAGCAGTTTAGGGGGCCTCTCTGAAGCTTTCTTT
TRBV7-2	TRBJ2-1	few	TRBD2	CASSLGGLADNEQFF	TGTGCCAGCAGCTTAGGGGGACTAGCGGACAATGAGCAGTTCTTC
TRBV21-1	TRBJ2-1	-	-	CASSKGGSYNEQFF	TGTGCCAGCAGCAAGGGGGGTTCCTACAATGAGCAGTTCTTC
TRBV12-3/TRBV12-4	TRBJ2-5	-	-	CASSLTPPIVYRKETQYF	TGTGCCAGCAGTTTAACCCCCCCAATAGTATACAGAAAAGAGACCCAGTACTTC
TRBV28	TRBJ2-3	-	-	CASSTGGLPLDTQYF	TGTGCCAGCAGTACAGGGGGACTACCCCTAGATACGCAGTATTTT
TRBV6-1	TRBJ2-6	-	-	CASSPQEGDDSGANVLTF	TGTGCCAGCAGTCCCCAGGAGGGGGATGACTCTGGGGCCAACGTCCTGACTTTC
TRBV12-3/TRBV12-4	TRBJ1-2	few	TRBD1	CASRPNRGRSFRHGYTF	TGTGCCAGCAGACCGAACAGGGGGCGTTCTTTTCGGCATGGCTACACCTTC
TRBV20-1	TRBJ2-7	-	TRBD2	CSASQRGYEQYF	TGCAGTGCTAGCCAGCGGGGCTACGAGCAGTACTTC
TRBV4-1	TRBJ2-7	many	-	CASSQGYPGSYEQYF	TGCGCCAGCAGCCAAGGGTATCCAGGGTCCTACGAGCAGTACTTC
TRBV3-1	TRBJ1-2	-	-	CASSQTGLRVGGYTF	TGTGCCAGCAGCCAGACCGGGCTCAGGGTTGGCGGCTACACCTTC
TRBV6-2/TRBV6-3	TRBJ1-6	few	-	CASSPGQRKNSPLHF	TGTGCCAGCAGTCCGGGACAAAGAAAAAATTCACCCCTCCACTTT
TRBV4-1	TRBJ1-1	few	-	CASSQGPLRGEAFF	TGCGCCAGCAGCCAAGGGCCTCTCCGTGGGGAAGCTTTCTTT
TRBV2	TRBJ2-1	few	TRBD2	CASSETSGSKNEQFF	TGTGCCAGCAGTGAGACTAGCGGGAGTAAAAATGAGCAGTTCTTC